This passage covers 18 T cell receptor beta chains from one sample sequenced in a study of molecular identifiers for immune sequencing clone quantification. TCRdb recomputed calls from the PCR reads with MiXCR, one row per CDR3 protein. The sample holds a few hundred thousand distinct CDR3 sequences, under 25% seen once. Sequenced material: naive CD8+ T cells from blood, with Jurkat cell RNA spiked in. Subset: FACS-sorted CD8+CD4-CCR7+CD45RA+ naive T cells. Receptor source: a human donor in good health. Some libraries in this study had Jurkat cell RNA spiked in.

The chain recombines TRBV11-2 with TRBJ1-3; tentative D call: TRBD1 (5 bases). Germline V gene lookup returns CDR1 SGHAT and CDR2 FQNNGV. The CDR3 loop spans 16 amino acids. Trimming cost V 1 base and J 2 bases, with 12 bases left between them. The DNA for the CDR3 is TGTGCCAGCAGCTTAGGATGGCAGGGCACTGGAAACACCATATATTTT. Its protein product is CASSLGWQGTGNTIYF.

Note on this clonotype: A clone one base away is much larger, so this may be a read error. The rearrangement uses TRBV7-8 and TRBJ2-3; D may correspond to TRBD1 or TRBD2 (6 bases each). This CDR3 contains 17 residues. The V gene's germline CDR1 is SGHVS and CDR2 FQNEAQ. CDR3 DNA sequence: TGTGCCAGCAACCCCTGGAGGGTTGGACAGAACACAGATACGCAGTGTTTT. As protein: CASNPWRVGQNTDTQCF.

This clonotype came up many times. The gene calls are TRBV4-3 and TRBJ1-3; unclear D gene. The CDR3 runs 15 residues. Germline CDR1 is LGHNA and CDR2 is YSLEER. V was shortened by 0 bases and J by 2 bases, with 8 bases between the two germline ends. CDR3 residues: CASSQDRSAGNTIYF. In DNA form, the CDR3 reads TGCGCCAGCAGCCAAGATCGCAGTGCTGGAAACACCATATATTTT.

This clonotype was picked up a small number of times. Relative to the germline gene, one junction end is altered; a read error may explain this. The chain links TRBV4-1 to TRBJ2-7, with D possibly being TRBD1 or TRBD2 (5 bases each). Germline V gives CDR1 MGHRA, CDR2 YSYEKL. There are 14 residues in the CDR3. The CDR3 DNA reads as TGCGCCAGCAGCCAGGAGAGGGGCACCTACGCGCAGTACTTC. Encoded protein: CASSQERGTYAQYF.

The sample holds a few counts of this clonotype. This chain links TRBV6-2 or TRBV6-3 with TRBJ2-3; D might be TRBD1 (6 bases). The V and J ends lost 6 bases and 7 bases respectively, with 26 bases between them. The CDR3 totals 17 residues. The germline gives CDR1 MNHEY, CDR2 SVGEGT. The CDR3: CASSTHNRVGAVNTQYF. Written as DNA, the CDR3 is TGTGCCAGCAGCACCCATAACAGGGTCGGAGCCGTAAATACGCAGTATTTT.

The CDR3 sequence is CASSSGGGTTYEQYF. The CDR3, as DNA: TGTGCCAGCAGCTCGGGGGGTGGTACTACCTACGAGCAGTACTTC. The V and J genes are TRBV7-9 and TRBJ2-7; 7 bases map to TRBD2. This CDR3 is 15 amino acids long. Germline V gene sequence: CDR1 SEHNR, CDR2 FQNEAQ (reference sequence). The V and J ends lost 4 bases and 2 bases, in that order; junction bases with no gene match: 8.

This clonotype was picked up one time. A clone one base away is much larger, so this may be a read error. The rearrangement uses TRBV6-5 and TRBJ2-2, with TRBD2 matching over 9 bases. This CDR3 contains 16 residues. Germline loops: CDR1 MNHEY, CDR2 SVGAGI. In nucleotides, the CDR3 is TGTGCCAGCAGTTATAGCGGGGGATCAATTTACGGGGAGCTGCTTTTT. It translates to CASSYSGGSIYGELLF.

This clonotype has at least ten counts. The chain couples TRBV12-3 or TRBV12-4 to TRBJ2-3; D remains ambiguous. This CDR3 contains 18 residues. V was trimmed by 7 bases and J by 0 bases, leaving 23 bases between them. The DNA for the CDR3 is TGTGCCAGCATTCTCTCCCTAGGGTACCCTTTAAGCACAGATACGCAGTATTTT. It translates to CASILSLGYPLSTDTQYF.

Turning to this clonotype: A much bigger clone sits one base away, suggesting this may be a read error. CDR3 amino acids: CASSPTSRRPVGYTF. As DNA, the CDR3 is TGCGCCAGCAGCCCTACTTCGAGGCGGCCTGTTGGCTACACCTTC. This sequence joins TRBV5-1 and TRBJ1-2; D is unclear. Between the trimmed V and J ends, which lost 4 bases and 7 bases, there was a span of 20 bases. The V gene's germline CDR1 is SGHRS and CDR2 YFSETQ. CDR3 length equals 15 residues.

This rearrangement joins TRBV11-3 to TRBJ2-7; 9 bases line up with TRBD1. J lost 6 bases, V lost 0 bases, and 3 bases had no gene match. Looked up from germline, CDR1 is SGHNT and CDR2 is YENEEA. This CDR3 comprises 14 residues. The CDR3 here is CASSLEGQGPEQYF. DNA of the CDR3: TGTGCCAGCAGCTTAGAGGGACAGGGCCCCGAGCAGTACTTC.

The chain recombines TRBV20-1 with TRBJ2-7, with D perhaps TRBD1 (5 bases). This CDR3 has 14 residues. Germline-derived CDR1 and CDR2 are DFQATT and SNEGSKA (reference sequence). V dropped 2 bases and J dropped 3 bases, with 14 bases sitting between them. CDR3 in amino acids: CSARSSAGIYEQYF. Here the CDR3 DNA reads TGCAGTGCTAGATCGTCGGCAGGGATCTACGAGCAGTACTTC.

The chain uses TRBV7-2 and TRBJ2-7; a weak D match, TRBD2 (6 bases). The germline V gene encodes CDR1 SGHTA and CDR2 FQGNSA. The CDR3 totals 15 residues. The V and J ends lost 5 bases and 2 bases respectively, with 16 bases between them. CDR3 sequence reads: CASSPIPGTAYEQYF. The DNA for the CDR3 is TGTGCCAGCAGCCCGATACCGGGGACTGCCTACGAGCAGTACTTC.

As concerns this clonotype: Given a much more abundant clone one base away, this may be a read error. The chain carries TRBV29-1 and TRBJ2-5; D remains unclear. Germline V lookup: CDR1 SQVTM, CDR2 ANQGSEA. The CDR3 loop spans 13 amino acids. V was clipped by 4 bases and J by 4 bases, with 13 bases between them. For the CDR3, the DNA is TGCAGCGTTGCAGGCTGGCGAGCAGAGACCCAGTACTTC. Residues: CSVAGWRAETQYF.

This chain joins TRBV27 and TRBJ2-3; weak D call: TRBD2 (5 bases). V lost 4 bases to trimming and J lost 4 bases, with 18 bases between them. This CDR3 contains 16 residues. CDR1 is MNHEY, CDR2 SMNVEV, per germline (reference sequence). The CDR3 is CASSSIVVVGADTQYF. The CDR3 coding sequence is TGTGCCAGCAGTTCTATCGTGGTAGTGGGAGCAGATACGCAGTATTTT.

The sample holds a few counts of this clonotype. This rearrangement joins TRBV7-9 to TRBJ2-1; 9 nucleotides align to TRBD2. This CDR3 is built from 15 residues. The V and J ends lost 1 base and 8 bases, in that order; junction bases with no gene match: 6. In germline, CDR1 is SEHNR, CDR2 FQNEAQ (reference sequence). CDR3 region: CASSLGGGGADEQFF. In DNA form, the CDR3 reads TGTGCCAGCAGCTTAGGAGGCGGGGGGGCCGATGAGCAGTTCTTC.

The chain has TRBV12-3 or TRBV12-4 and TRBJ2-1; D assignment may be TRBD1 or TRBD2 (5 bases each). The CDR3 has 11 residues. Trimming shortened V by 6 bases and J by 15 bases, and 15 bases separated the two germline ends. CDR3 loop: CASSRGDPGFF. The CDR3 DNA follows: TGTGCCAGCAGCAGAGGGGACCCCGGGTTCTTC.

In this sample, this clonotype turned up many times. This chain connects TRBV6-5 to TRBJ2-4, with D maybe TRBD1 (5 bases). The CDR3 spans 16 residues. V was shortened by 1 base and J by 3 bases, with 13 bases between the two germline ends. The germline V gene has CDR1 MNHEY and CDR2 SVGAGI. This CDR3 is CASSYFLRDSKNIQYF. CDR3 nucleotides: TGTGCCAGCAGTTACTTTCTTCGCGACAGCAAAAACATTCAGTACTTC.

This clonotype was found many times. The rearrangement joins TRBV12-3 or TRBV12-4 to TRBJ1-5, with D possibly being TRBD1 (5 bases). Between the trimmed V and J ends, which lost 5 bases and 3 bases, there was a span of 11 bases. CDR3 length equals 14 residues. The CDR3 DNA follows: TGTGCCAGCAGTGATACAGGACTCAATCAGCCCCAGCATTTT. Protein product: CASSDTGLNQPQHF.